The clone carrying this T cell receptor beta chain was recorded only once. The antigen remains undetermined. The sample carries other DNA sequences with the same CDR3. Clones were sequenced by immunoSEQ multiplex PCR, and TCRdb holds only the in-frame ones, with some missing. The table lists hundreds of thousands of clones, less than 80% of them singletons. The entry originates in a study of shared clonotypes between healthy human individuals. Overall study results and limits: Memory subsets had estimated richness that was generally smaller than that of naive subsets.

The specimen sequenced was memory CD4+ T cells sorted from blood. Subset: CD45RA-negative fraction. The sequence came from a woman in her 30s in good health.

CDR3 residues: CASSPGQGTEKLFF. The CDR3, as DNA: TGTGCCAGCTCACCAGGACAGGGTACTGAAAAACTGTTTTTT. This rearrangement joins TRBV18 to TRBJ1-4; 8 bases align to TRBD1. V was clipped by 2 bases and J by 7 bases; unmatched bases: 3. The CDR3 loop spans 14 amino acids. Germline V gives CDR1 KGHSH, CDR2 LQKENI.